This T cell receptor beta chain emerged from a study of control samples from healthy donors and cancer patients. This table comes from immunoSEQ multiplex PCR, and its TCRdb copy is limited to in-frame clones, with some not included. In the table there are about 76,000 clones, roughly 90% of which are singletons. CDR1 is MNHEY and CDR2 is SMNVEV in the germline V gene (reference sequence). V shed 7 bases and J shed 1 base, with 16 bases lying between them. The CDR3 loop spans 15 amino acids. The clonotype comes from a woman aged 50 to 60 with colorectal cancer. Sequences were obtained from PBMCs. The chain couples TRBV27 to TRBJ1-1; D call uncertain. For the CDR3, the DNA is TGTGCCAGCACTAGGCCCGAGCCCTCGAACACTGAAGCTTTCTTT. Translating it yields CASTRPEPSNTEAFF.